These T cell receptor beta chains were read from a single sample in a study of T cells in Graves' hyperthyroidism and ophthalmopathy. TCRdb recomputed calls from the multiplex PCR reads with MiXCR, one row per CDR3 protein. The top ten clones hold about 9.8% of a sample with about 52,000 distinct CDR3 sequences, roughly 50% of them seen once. Input material: blood. Every receptor here comes from a woman aged 50 to 60 with Graves' ophthalmopathy. Both conserved end residues are part of each CDR3. A D gene is named only where the DNA matches it firmly. Clone size, where shown, is once, few, many, or a class for clones that have expanded.

TRBD1 | TRBJ2-5 | TRBV9 | - | CASSADGTGRSGTQYF | TGTGCCAGCAGCGCGGACGGGACAGGGAGGTCGGGGACCCAGTACTTC
- | TRBJ2-7 | TRBV9 | - | CASGTTVLAYEQYF | TGTGCCAGCGGCACGACAGTCTTAGCCTACGAGCAGTACTTC
- | TRBJ1-6 | TRBV10-2 | - | CASSGQGRENSPLHF | TGCGCCAGCAGTGGCCAGGGACGGGAGAATTCACCCCTCCACTTT
- | TRBJ2-7 | TRBV10-3 | - | CAISESGQYF | TGTGCCATCAGTGAGTCAGGACAGTACTTC
- | TRBJ1-6 | TRBV7-7 | medium-sized | CASGGERRNSPLHF | TGTGCCAGCGGAGGGGAGAGACGGAATTCACCCCTCCACTTT
- | TRBJ2-7 | TRBV12-5 | once | CASGLGGGGPRSCEQYF | TGTGCTAGTGGTTTGGGAGGAGGAGGGCCGCGCTCCTGCGAGCAGTACTTC
- | TRBJ1-5 | TRBV20-1 | many | CSARERRGNQPQHF | TGCAGTGCTAGAGAAAGGCGCGGCAATCAGCCCCAGCATTTT
TRBD1 | TRBJ2-6 | TRBV5-4 | many | CASSPGTGSSGANVLTF | TGTGCCAGCAGCCCGGGGACAGGCAGCTCTGGGGCCAACGTCCTGACTTTC
- | TRBJ1-1 | TRBV7-2 | - | CASSLDSRRTEAFF | TGTGCCAGCAGCTTGGACAGCCGGAGGACTGAAGCTTTCTTT
TRBD2 | TRBJ2-3 | TRBV19 | many | CASSVGLAGGTDTQYF | TGTGCCAGTAGTGTGGGACTAGCGGGGGGGACAGATACGCAGTATTTT
- | TRBJ2-3 | TRBV14 | - | CASSHQSTDTQYF | TGTGCCAGCAGCCATCAGAGCACAGATACGCAGTATTTT
TRBD1 | TRBJ1-2 | TRBV7-8 | - | CASSLGAGGSGYTF | TGTGCCAGCAGCTTAGGGGCAGGGGGGTCTGGCTACACCTTC
- | TRBJ2-3 | TRBV19 | medium-sized | CASSWGGTDTQYF | TGTGCCAGTAGTTGGGGGGGCACAGATACGCAGTATTTT
TRBD2 | TRBJ2-2 | TRBV4-1 | many | CASSQGAGVGTGELFF | TGCGCCAGCAGCCAAGGAGCGGGAGTAGGGACCGGGGAGCTGTTTTTT
- | TRBJ2-7 | TRBV20-1 | many | CSANQGTTYEQYF | TGCAGTGCGAACCAGGGGACAACCTACGAGCAGTACTTC
TRBD2 | TRBJ2-1 | TRBV7-6 | - | CASSLGLALTYNEQFF | TGTGCCAGCAGTTTGGGACTAGCGTTAACCTACAATGAGCAGTTCTTC
- | TRBJ2-1 | TRBV7-2 | - | CASSPHGYEQFF | TGTGCCAGCAGCCCACACGGTTATGAGCAGTTCTTC
TRBD2 | TRBJ2-7 | TRBV20-1 | - | CSARAGGGNPYEQYF | TGCAGTGCTAGAGCGGGGGGGGGGAACCCCTACGAGCAGTACTTC
- | TRBJ2-2 | TRBV15 | - | CATSRELFF | TGTGCCACCAGCAGGGAGCTGTTTTTT
TRBD2 | TRBJ2-1 | TRBV19 | - | CASSNRASGSYNEQFF | TGTGCCAGTAGTAACCGAGCTAGCGGATCCTACAATGAGCAGTTCTTC
- | TRBJ1-1 | TRBV2 | medium-sized | CASSVEVTEAFF | TGTGCCAGCAGTGTAGAAGTGACTGAAGCTTTCTTT
- | TRBJ2-5 | TRBV7-3 | - | CASSQGGTQYF | TGCGCCAGCAGCCAGGGGGGGACCCAGTACTTC
- | TRBJ2-3 | TRBV7-8 | - | CASSLGSGSTDTQYF | TGTGCCAGCAGCTTAGGGTCGGGTTCCACAGATACGCAGTATTTT
- | TRBJ2-7 | TRBV25-1 | - | CASSDSSEVYEQYF | TGTGCCAGCAGTGATAGCTCAGAGGTCTACGAGCAGTACTTC
- | TRBJ1-4 | TRBV20-1 | - | CSAPMGVTYF | TGCAGTGCACCCATGGGGGTCACCTATTTT
- | TRBJ1-3 | TRBV3-2 | - | CASSQGQLTGNTIYF | TGTGCCAGCAGCCAAGGTCAGTTGACTGGAAACACCATATATTTT
TRBD2 | TRBJ2-1 | TRBV20-1 | - | CSARGRGSGGANERLF | TGCAGTGCTAGAGGCCGCGGTAGCGGGGGGGCGAATGAGCGGCTCTTC
TRBD1 | TRBJ1-6 | TRBV6-5 | - | CASSHSWDSYSPLHF | TGTGCTAGCAGTCACTCGTGGGACAGCTATTCACCCCTCCACTTT
TRBD2 | TRBJ2-7 | TRBV7-9 | - | CASSSAGGSEQYF | TGTGCCAGCAGCTCCGCGGGGGGGAGCGAGCAGTACTTC
TRBD2 | TRBJ2-5 | TRBV20-1 | - | CSARGSGSNQPQYF | TGCAGTGCCCGAGGGAGCGGGAGCAATCAGCCCCAGTACTTC
- | TRBJ2-7 | TRBV7-9 | - | CASSFYICSASAPYSYEQYF | -
- | TRBJ2-3 | TRBV27 | few | CASSFRRGDTQYF | TGTGCCAGCTCTTTCCGGAGAGGAGATACGCAGTATTTT
- | TRBJ2-5 | TRBV6-5 | - | CASSEGRGREETQYF | TGTGCCAGCAGTGAAGGGAGGGGGCGCGAAGAGACCCAGTACTTC
- | TRBJ2-2 | TRBV29-1 | - | CSVEVNSPQELFF | TGCAGCGTTGAGGTCAACAGTCCTCAGGAGCTGTTTTTT
TRBD1 | TRBJ1-3 | TRBV13 | many | CASRWDSDNTIYF | TGTGCCAGCAGATGGGACAGTGACAACACCATATATTTT
- | TRBJ1-2 | TRBV15 | - | CATSRDRIYGYTF | TGTGCCACCAGCAGAGACAGGATCTATGGCTACACCTTC
TRBD2 | TRBJ2-7 | TRBV24-1 | many | CATSDRLAGAREQYF | TGTGCCACCAGTGATAGACTAGCGGGAGCCCGCGAGCAGTACTTC